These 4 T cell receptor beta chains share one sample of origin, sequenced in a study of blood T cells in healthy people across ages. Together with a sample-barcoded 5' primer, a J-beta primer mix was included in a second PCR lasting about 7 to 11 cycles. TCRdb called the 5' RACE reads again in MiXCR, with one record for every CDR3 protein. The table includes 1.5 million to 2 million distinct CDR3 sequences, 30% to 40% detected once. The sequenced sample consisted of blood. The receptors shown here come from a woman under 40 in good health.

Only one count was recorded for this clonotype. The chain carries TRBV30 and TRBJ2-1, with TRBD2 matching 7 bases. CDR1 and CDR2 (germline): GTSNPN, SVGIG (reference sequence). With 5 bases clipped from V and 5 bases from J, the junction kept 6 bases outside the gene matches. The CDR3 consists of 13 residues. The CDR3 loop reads CAWAASGDNEQFF. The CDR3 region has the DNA TGTGCCTGGGCGGCTAGCGGTGACAATGAGCAGTTCTTC.

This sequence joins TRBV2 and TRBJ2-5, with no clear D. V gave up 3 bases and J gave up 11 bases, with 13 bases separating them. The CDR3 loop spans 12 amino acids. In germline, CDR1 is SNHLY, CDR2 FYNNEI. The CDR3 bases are TGTGCCAGCAGTGATAGGTTCGGTGAGCAGTACTTC. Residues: CASSDRFGEQYF.

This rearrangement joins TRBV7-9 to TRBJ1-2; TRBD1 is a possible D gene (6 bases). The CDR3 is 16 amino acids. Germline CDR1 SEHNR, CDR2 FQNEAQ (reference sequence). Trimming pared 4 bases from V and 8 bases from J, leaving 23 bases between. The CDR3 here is CASSSITSLGQSGYTF. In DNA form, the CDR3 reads TGTGCCAGCAGCTCCATTACCTCCCTCGGACAGTCCGGCTACACCTTC.

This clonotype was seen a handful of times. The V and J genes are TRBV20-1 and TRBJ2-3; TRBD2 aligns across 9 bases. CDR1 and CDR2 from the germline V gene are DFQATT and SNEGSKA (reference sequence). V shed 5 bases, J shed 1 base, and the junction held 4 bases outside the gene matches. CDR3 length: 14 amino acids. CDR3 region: CSALTSGRTDTQYF. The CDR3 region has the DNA TGCAGTGCTCTGACTAGCGGCCGCACAGATACGCAGTATTTT.